This entry concerns a single TCR beta chain. As yet, its antigen is unknown. The CDR3 covers 15 residues. The germline V gene encodes CDR1 SGHRS and CDR2 YFSETQ. Trimming at V came to 4 bases and at J to 2 bases, leaving 6 bases not matched to a gene. The PCR ran on 60 Vbeta and 13 Jbeta primers. In the authors' methods: There were about 88 million unique TCR beta chains by a later count, and around 10 million of them were shared. TCRdb keeps only in-frame clones here, not all; method: immunoSEQ multiplex PCR. The V and J calls and clone size come from that table; D and trimming were worked out from the DNA. The table lists approximately 160,000 clones, around 66% of them singletons. This entry belongs to a study of cytomegalovirus exposure and HLA in healthy donors. General study findings and limits: Previous analysis showed most TCR beta V segments were productive about 90% or about 30% of the time. In a later analysis, TCR beta V- and J-gene trimming showed a link to a missense DCLRE1C variant. Reported results showed that the classifier diagnosed cytomegalovirus status with high specificity and sensitivity.

The chain carries TRBV5-1 and TRBJ2-1; 7 positions agree with TRBD2. The sample consisted of PBMCs. The clonotype comes from a woman aged 25-40 years in good health and CMV-seropositive. The chain's CDR3 is CASSPGGGAYNEQFF. The CDR3 DNA sequence: TGCGCCAGCAGCCCGGGAGGCGGCGCCTACAATGAGCAGTTCTTC.